The sequence of this T cell receptor (beta chain) was determined in a study of memory B cells and T cells in multiple sclerosis. Concerning this clone: Its antigen remains unknown.

Separate sequencing covered autoproliferating (CFSE-dim) and non-proliferating (CFSE-high) T cells from stimulus-free culture. Pooled replicate wells came from about 50 million CFSE-labeled PBMCs cultured about seven days without stimulus. Without exogenous stimuli, about 0.51 uM CFSE-labeled PBMCs were cultured serum-free. Sequencing used immunoSEQ multiplex PCR; TCRdb keeps in-frame clones, though not all of them. The sample shows 30,000 or so clones, about 84% of them seen only once. Sequencing was done on a sample of PBMCs from blood kept in culture. The receptor comes from a human donor with multiple sclerosis.

The CDR3 loop reads CASSEALAGNEQFF. CDR3 DNA sequence: TGTGCCAGCAGTGAAGCGCTGGCCGGGAATGAGCAGTTCTTC. This rearrangement joins TRBV2 to TRBJ2-1; no reliable D call. V was pared by 0 bases and J by 7 bases, with 10 bases between. CDR1 SNHLY and CDR2 FYNNEI come from the germline V gene. This CDR3 region has 14 residues.